The 20 T cell receptor beta chains in this list originate from one sample, sequenced in a study of T cells in Graves' hyperthyroidism and ophthalmopathy. TCR beta CDR3 region amplification was performed from RNA transcripts. HTBI primers were employed in a first-round RT-PCR of the TCR CDR3. One entry per CDR3 protein results from TCRdb running MiXCR on the multiplex PCR reads. The profile shows some 600,000 distinct CDR3 sequences, approximately 13% of them singletons. The material sequenced was blood. The source of these receptors is a young woman with Graves' hyperthyroidism that later progressed to Graves' ophthalmopathy.

This clonotype was seen many times. The chain links TRBV12-5 to TRBJ2-7; TRBD2 matches at 9 bases. The germline V gene encodes CDR1 LGHNT and CDR2 FRNRAP. The CDR3 runs to 17 residues. V lost 2 bases, J lost 4 bases, and 12 bases stayed unmatched. CDR3 coding DNA: TGTGCTAGTGGTTTGTTTAGCGGGAGCATCTTGCGATACGAGCAGTACTTC. Translating it yields CASGLFSGSILRYEQYF.

The CDR3 bases are TGTGCCAGCAGCTCCCATAGCGGGAGAGGCTCCTACGAGCAGTACTTC. Its protein is CASSSHSGRGSYEQYF. The chain links TRBV7-9 to TRBJ2-7; 9 bases are shared with TRBD2. The CDR3 is made up of 16 amino acids. The germline CDR1 and CDR2 sequences are SEHNR and FQNEAQ (reference sequence). J was trimmed by 0 bases and V by 4 bases; bases with no gene match: 7.

The J gene is TRBJ1-2, the V gene TRBV3-1, with D perhaps matching TRBD1 (6 bases). In germline, CDR1 is LGHDT, CDR2 YNNKEL (reference sequence). V was pared by 6 bases and J by 4 bases, with 12 bases between. The CDR3 extends over 13 amino acids. In nucleotides, the CDR3 is TGTGCCAGCAGTCAGGGGAGAGGCTATGGCTACACCTTC. This gives the protein CASSQGRGYGYTF.

The chain has TRBV30 and TRBJ1-3; D is uncertain. This CDR3 spans 12 amino acids. Looked up from germline, CDR1 is GTSNPN and CDR2 is SVGIG (reference sequence). Trimming shortened V by 4 bases and J by 2 bases, and 6 bases separated the two germline ends. The DNA for the CDR3 is TGTGCCTGGACAGGACCTGGAAACACCATATATTTT. Translation gives CAWTGPGNTIYF. Together with reference TRBV30 and TRBJ1-3, the CDR3 gives the full variable domain: SQTIHQWPATLVQPVGSPLSLECTVEGTSNPNLYWYRQAAGRGLQLLFYSVGIGQISSEVPQNLSASRPQDRQFILSSKKLLLSDSGFYLCAWTGPGNTIYFGEGSWLTVV.

This clonotype has at least ten counts. V gene TRBV6-2 or TRBV6-3 combines with J gene TRBJ2-1; TRBD1 matches at 10 bases. Unmatched junction bases numbered 7, after V lost 2 bases and J lost 6 bases. Germline V gene lookup returns CDR1 MNHEY and CDR2 SVGEGT. The CDR3 is 16 residues long. The CDR3 reads CASSYPDRGSRNEQFF. CDR3 DNA: TGTGCCAGCAGTTACCCGGACAGGGGGTCCCGCAATGAGCAGTTCTTC.

The sample holds many counts of this clonotype. The rearrangement uses TRBV2 and TRBJ2-1; 9 nucleotides align to TRBD2. V lost 0 bases, J lost 9 bases, and 3 bases stayed unmatched. The CDR3 has 14 amino acids. The V gene's germline CDR1 is SNHLY and CDR2 FYNNEI. CDR3 DNA sequence: TGTGCCAGCAGTGAAGCGGGCGGGGGGGGTGAGCAGTTCTTC. Its translation: CASSEAGGGGEQFF.

In this sample, this clonotype turned up a few times. A read error may account for a junction end that differs from germline. The CDR3, as DNA: TGTGCCGGCAGCCAACACGTTCTGAACACTGAAGCTTTCTTT. Translating gives CAGSQHVLNTEAFF. J is TRBJ1-1 and V is TRBV3-1; D gene unclear. The CDR3 has 14 amino acids. CDR1 LGHDT and CDR2 YNNKEL come from the germline V gene (reference sequence).

About this clonotype itself: This may be a read error, as it is one base from a much larger clone. The J gene is TRBJ1-2, the V gene TRBV9, with D unresolved. The CDR3 has 13 residues. Between the trimmed V and J ends, which lost 1 base and 1 base, there was a span of 5 bases. The germline gives CDR1 SGDLS, CDR2 YYNGEE. The CDR3 DNA reads TGTGCCAGCAGCGTAAACAGTAACTATGGCTACACCTTC. As protein: CASSVNSNYGYTF.

This clonotype was observed at least ten times. The chain carries TRBV30 and TRBJ2-1, with 7 bases lining up with TRBD1. CDR3 length: 12 amino acids. The V segment lost 3 bases and the J segment 8 bases; nucleotides outside the gene matches: 4. Germline V gene data show CDR1 as GTSNPN and CDR2 as SVGIG (reference sequence). The CDR3 DNA reads as TGTGCCTGGAGCCCACAGGGGCATGAGCAGTTCTTC. Translated: CAWSPQGHEQFF.

In this sample, this clonotype turned up many times. The chain is built from TRBV5-1 and TRBJ2-1, with a weak D call TRBD1 (6 bases). The germline gives CDR1 SGHRS, CDR2 YFSETQ. This CDR3 comprises 13 residues. Trimming shortened V by 4 bases and J by 4 bases, and 9 bases separated the two germline ends. The chain's CDR3 is CASSNDRYNEQFF. In DNA, the CDR3 is TGCGCCAGCAGCAATGACAGGTACAATGAGCAGTTCTTC. The complete variable domain, with remaining parts taken from reference TRBV5-1 and TRBJ2-1, reads KAGVTQTPRYLIKTRGQQVTLSCSPISGHRSVSWYQQTPGQGLQFLFEYFSETQRNKGNFPGRFSGRQFSNSRSEMNVSTLELGDSALYLCASSNDRYNEQFFGPGTRLTVL.

The chain has TRBV27 and TRBJ2-1; TRBD2 matches 11 bases. The trim removed 4 bases at V and 11 bases at J, leaving 13 bases unmatched. Germline CDR1 reads MNHEY; CDR2 reads SMNVEV (reference sequence). The CDR3 is 16 residues long. The CDR3 reads CASSSTGLAEGGQQFF. CDR3 in DNA: TGTGCCAGCAGTTCAACGGGACTAGCGGAAGGGGGGCAGCAGTTCTTC.

A few counts support this clonotype. The chain combines TRBV10-2 with TRBJ1-1; possible D gene TRBD1, 5 bases. Trimming removed 9 bases at V and 0 bases at J, with 17 bases between. CDR3 length: 15 amino acids. Germline loops: CDR1 WSHSY, CDR2 SAAADI. CDR3 DNA sequence: TGCGCCAGTATTTTACGCAGGGAGGTGAACACTGAAGCTTTCTTT. Residues: CASILRREVNTEAFF.

This clonotype was counted between two and nine times. The CDR3 region is CASRKTARRSNQPQHF. CDR3 in DNA: TGTGCCAGCAGAAAGACGGCCCGGCGAAGCAATCAGCCCCAGCATTTT. The chain combines TRBV6-8 with TRBJ1-5; D not resolved. This CDR3 has 16 amino acids. CDR1 is MNHGY, CDR2 SAAAGT, per germline. Deletions cut 6 bases from V and 1 base from J, with 16 bases between.

In this sample, this clonotype turned up many times. The CDR3 DNA reads as TGTGCCAGCAGCTACTCCCAACTCCGGGAGCAGTTCTTC. Encoded protein: CASSYSQLREQFF. The chain employs TRBV11-3 and TRBJ2-1; no clear D. Germline V gene sequence: CDR1 SGHNT, CDR2 YENEEA. V was cut by 4 bases and J by 10 bases, with 14 bases left in between. The CDR3 consists of 13 residues.

This clonotype has more than one count but fewer than ten. The chain joins TRBV14 to TRBJ2-7; no clear D gene. V lost 4 bases and J lost 4, with 11 bases in between. This CDR3 has 13 amino acids. CDR1 and CDR2 (germline): SGHDN, FVKESK. CDR3: CASSPIGFYEQYF. In DNA form, the CDR3 reads TGTGCCAGCAGCCCAATTGGGTTTTACGAGCAGTACTTC.

In this sample, this clonotype turned up many times. This chain joins TRBV7-9 and TRBJ1-1; 7 nucleotides align to TRBD1. Unmatched junction bases numbered 3, after V lost 5 bases and J lost 6 bases. The CDR3 has 12 residues. CDR1 is SEHNR, CDR2 FQNEAQ, per germline (reference sequence). CDR3 loop: CASSQTGPEAFF. CDR3 in DNA: TGTGCCAGCAGCCAGACAGGGCCTGAAGCTTTCTTT.

This clonotype came up many times. The V gene is TRBV6-1, the J gene TRBJ1-2; 7 nucleotides agree with TRBD1. The germline V gene encodes CDR1 MNHNS and CDR2 SASEGT. V shed 5 bases and J 4 bases; nucleotides not matched to a gene: 16. This CDR3 has 17 residues. CDR3 nucleotides: TGTGCCAGCAGTACCCCCCCAAGGGCAGGGGGTTCCTATGGCTACACCTTC. Its translation is CASSTPPRAGGSYGYTF.

This clonotype was seen a few times. V usage is TRBV6-1 and J usage is TRBJ2-7, with TRBD2 identical over 9 bases. Germline V CDR1 and CDR2: MNHNS, SASEGT. V was clipped by 4 bases and J by 0 bases; unmatched bases: 16. CDR3 length: 19 residues. Here the CDR3 reads CASSGRRSGRTQTSYEQYF. The CDR3 coding sequence is TGTGCCAGCAGTGGTCGTCGAAGCGGGAGGACCCAAACCTCCTACGAGCAGTACTTC.

This clonotype has a handful of counts. The J gene is TRBJ1-1, the V gene TRBV27; D may be TRBD1 (6 bases). V dropped 7 bases and J dropped 5 bases, with 17 bases sitting between them. The CDR3 contains 14 residues. CDR1 MNHEY and CDR2 SMNVEV come from the germline V gene (reference sequence). CDR3: CASMGGGRKTEAFF. CDR3 DNA sequence: TGTGCCAGCATGGGAGGGGGGCGCAAGACTGAAGCTTTCTTT.

V is TRBV6-1 and J is TRBJ2-1; 13 bases agree with TRBD2. The germline CDR1 and CDR2 sequences are MNHNS and SASEGT. The CDR3 runs 15 residues. The ends lost 6 bases at V and 8 bases at J; junction bases unmatched: 7. The CDR3 nucleotides are TGTGCCAGCAGCCCGGGACTAGCGGGATTCTATGAGCAGTTCTTC. Its protein product is CASSPGLAGFYEQFF.